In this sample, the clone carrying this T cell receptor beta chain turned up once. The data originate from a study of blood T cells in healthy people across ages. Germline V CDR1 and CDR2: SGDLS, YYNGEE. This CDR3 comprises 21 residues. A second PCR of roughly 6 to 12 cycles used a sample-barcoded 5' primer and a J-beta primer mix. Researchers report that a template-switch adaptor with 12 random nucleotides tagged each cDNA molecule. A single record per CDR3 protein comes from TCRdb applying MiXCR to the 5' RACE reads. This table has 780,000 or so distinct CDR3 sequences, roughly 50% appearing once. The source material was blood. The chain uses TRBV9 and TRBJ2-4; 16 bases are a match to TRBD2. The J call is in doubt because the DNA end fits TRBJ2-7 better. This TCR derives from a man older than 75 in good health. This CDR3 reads CASSGAVEGQGGLAGGHEQYF. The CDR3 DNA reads TGTGCCAGCAGCGGCGCAGTAGAGGGACAGGGGGGACTAGCGGGAGGGCACGAGCAGTACTTC.